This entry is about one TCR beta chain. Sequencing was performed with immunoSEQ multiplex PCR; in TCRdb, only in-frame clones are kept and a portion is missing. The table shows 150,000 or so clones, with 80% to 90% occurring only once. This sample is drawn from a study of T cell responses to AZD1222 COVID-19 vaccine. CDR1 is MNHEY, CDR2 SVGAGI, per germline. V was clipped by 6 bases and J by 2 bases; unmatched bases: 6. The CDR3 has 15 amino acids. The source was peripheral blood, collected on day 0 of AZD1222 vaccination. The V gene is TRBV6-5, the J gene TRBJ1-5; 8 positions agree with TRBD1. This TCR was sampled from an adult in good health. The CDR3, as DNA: TGTGCCAGCAGGGCAGACAGGGGAGGCAATCAGCCCCAGCATTTT. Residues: CASRADRGGNQPQHF.